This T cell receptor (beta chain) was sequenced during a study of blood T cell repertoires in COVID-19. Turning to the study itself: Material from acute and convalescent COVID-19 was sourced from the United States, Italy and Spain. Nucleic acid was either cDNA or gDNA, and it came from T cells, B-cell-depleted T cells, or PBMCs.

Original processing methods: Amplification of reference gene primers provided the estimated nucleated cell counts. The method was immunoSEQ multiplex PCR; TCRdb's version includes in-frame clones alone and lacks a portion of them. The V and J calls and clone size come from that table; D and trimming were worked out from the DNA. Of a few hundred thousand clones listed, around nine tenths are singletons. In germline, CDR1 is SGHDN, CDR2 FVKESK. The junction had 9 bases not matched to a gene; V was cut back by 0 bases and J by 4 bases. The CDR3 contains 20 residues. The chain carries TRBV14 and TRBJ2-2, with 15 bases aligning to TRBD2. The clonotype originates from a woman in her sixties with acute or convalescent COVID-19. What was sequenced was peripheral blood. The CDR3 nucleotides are TGTGCCAGCAGCCAAGACTTCGCCGGGACTAGCGGGAGGCGCACCGGGGAGCTGTTTTTT. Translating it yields CASSQDFAGTSGRRTGELFF.